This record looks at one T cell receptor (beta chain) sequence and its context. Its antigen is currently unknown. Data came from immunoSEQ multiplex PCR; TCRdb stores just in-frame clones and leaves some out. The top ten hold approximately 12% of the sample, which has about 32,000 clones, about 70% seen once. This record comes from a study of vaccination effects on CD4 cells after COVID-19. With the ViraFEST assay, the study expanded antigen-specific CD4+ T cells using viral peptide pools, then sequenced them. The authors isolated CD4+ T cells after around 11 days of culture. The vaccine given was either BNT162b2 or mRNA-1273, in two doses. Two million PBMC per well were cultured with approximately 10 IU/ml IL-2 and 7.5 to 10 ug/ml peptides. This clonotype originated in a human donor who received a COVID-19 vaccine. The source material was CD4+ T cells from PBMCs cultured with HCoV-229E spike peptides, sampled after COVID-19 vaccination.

The CDR3 region is CASSRDGQKRAFF. CDR3 nucleotide sequence: TGTGCCAGCAGTAGAGACGGACAGAAAAGAGCTTTCTTT. This rearrangement joins TRBV6-5 to TRBJ1-1; a possible D gene is TRBD1 (6 bases). The germline CDR1 and CDR2 sequences are MNHEY and SVGAGI. The CDR3 contains 13 residues. Deletions cut 5 bases from V and 10 bases from J, with 17 bases between.